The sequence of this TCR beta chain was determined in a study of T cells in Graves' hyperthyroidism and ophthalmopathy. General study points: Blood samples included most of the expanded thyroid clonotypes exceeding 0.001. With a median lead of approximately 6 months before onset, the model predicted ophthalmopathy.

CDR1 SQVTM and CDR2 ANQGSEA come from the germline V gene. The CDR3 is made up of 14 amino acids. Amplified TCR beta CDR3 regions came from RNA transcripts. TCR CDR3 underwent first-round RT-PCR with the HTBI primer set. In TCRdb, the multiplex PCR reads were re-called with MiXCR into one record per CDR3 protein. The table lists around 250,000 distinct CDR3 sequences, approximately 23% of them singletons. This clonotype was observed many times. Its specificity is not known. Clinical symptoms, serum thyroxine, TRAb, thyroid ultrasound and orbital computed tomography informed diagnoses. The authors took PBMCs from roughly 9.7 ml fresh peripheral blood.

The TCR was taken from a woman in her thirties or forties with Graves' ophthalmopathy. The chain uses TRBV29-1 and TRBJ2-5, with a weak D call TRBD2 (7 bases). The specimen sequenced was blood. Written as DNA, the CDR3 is TGCAGTATGGGGGGGCAGGGAGGAAAAGAGACCCAGTACTTC. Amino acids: CSMGGQGGKETQYF.